The 10 T cell receptor beta chains below come from one sample, sequenced in a study of cytomegalovirus exposure and HLA in healthy donors. The assay was immunoSEQ multiplex PCR, and TCRdb's table has in-frame clones only and misses some. The data show 250,000 to 400,000 clones, with about 85% seen just once and about 1.2% held by the top ten. Material: PBMCs. Every receptor here comes from a woman aged 30 to 39 in good health and CMV-seropositive.

The chain carries TRBV7-9 and TRBJ2-7; TRBD1 agrees at 8 bases. CDR3 length: 15 residues. Germline V gene data show CDR1 as SEHNR and CDR2 as FQNEAQ (reference sequence). Germline trimming cut 7 bases from V and 5 bases from J; bases unmatched to any gene: 13. In DNA form, the CDR3 reads TGTGCCAGCAACTCCTTTCAGGGGGCCTTCCACGAGCAGTACTTC. Its protein is CASNSFQGAFHEQYF.

The chain uses TRBV2 and TRBJ2-3, with 11 bases fitting TRBD1. The CDR3 is 17 amino acids. Germline V lookup: CDR1 SNHLY, CDR2 FYNNEI. After removal of 0 bases from V and 5 bases from J, the junction contained 7 bases not matched to a gene. The CDR3 DNA reads TGTGCCAGCAGTGAAGCCCGGACAGGGGGCCCACTAGATACGCAGTATTTT. Residues: CASSEARTGGPLDTQYF.

The chain carries TRBV15 and TRBJ1-1; D ambiguous. With 6 bases removed from V and 1 base from J, the gap between germline ends came to 6 bases. Germline CDR1 LNHNV, CDR2 YYDKDF (reference sequence). This CDR3 has 12 amino acids. The CDR3 is CATRYGNTEAFF. The CDR3 nucleotides are TGTGCCACCAGGTACGGGAACACTGAAGCTTTCTTT.

V and J are TRBV2 and TRBJ2-7; 10 nucleotides align to TRBD1. The length of the CDR3 is 14 residues. In germline, CDR1 is SNHLY, CDR2 FYNNEI. The ends lost 4 bases at V and 3 bases at J; junction bases unmatched: 3. CDR3 in amino acids: CASSVGQGFYEQYF. CDR3 nucleotide sequence: TGTGCCAGCAGTGTGGGACAGGGGTTCTACGAGCAGTACTTC.

This clone was observed a handful of times. V is TRBV18 and J is TRBJ1-1; D not certain. The CDR3 has 14 residues. Looked up from germline, CDR1 is KGHSH and CDR2 is LQKENI. The V end lost 2 bases, the J end lost 1 base, and 8 bases lay between the germline ends. CDR3 residues: CASSPITGNTEAFF. The CDR3 DNA reads TGTGCCAGCTCACCAATCACGGGGAACACTGAAGCTTTCTTT.

The V gene is TRBV6-1, the J gene TRBJ2-5; D gene uncertain. Germline CDR1 and CDR2: MNHNS and SASEGT. The CDR3 totals 16 residues. Trimming left V 4 bases short and J 4 bases short, with 19 bases between. This chain's CDR3 is CASSGPTRSSLETQYF. The CDR3 DNA reads TGTGCCAGCAGTGGTCCTACCCGATCATCGTTAGAGACCCAGTACTTC.

In nucleotides, the CDR3 is TGTGCCAGCAGCTCAGGGGGAGTGGCTTTCTTT. Translating it yields CASSSGGVAFF. The genes are TRBV7-3 and TRBJ1-1, with 7 bases fitting TRBD1. CDR3 length: 11 residues. The V segment lost 4 bases and the J segment 11 bases; nucleotides outside the gene matches: 4. CDR1 is SGHTA, CDR2 FQGTGA, per germline.

In this sample, this clone turned up once. The chain carries TRBV4-3 and TRBJ1-5, with TRBD1 matching over 7 bases. The CDR3 has 15 amino acids. In germline, CDR1 is LGHNA, CDR2 YSLEER. V was clipped by 0 bases and J by 5 bases; unmatched bases: 4. The CDR3 bases are TGCGCCAGCAGCCAAGATGGGACAGCGGATCAGCCCCAGCATTTT. Translation: CASSQDGTADQPQHF.

The gene calls are TRBV4-1 and TRBJ2-7; 7 positions agree with TRBD1. V lost 0 bases to trimming and J lost 4 bases; unmatched junction nucleotides: 3. The CDR3 runs to 14 residues. The germline V gene encodes CDR1 MGHRA and CDR2 YSYEKL. The CDR3 here is CASSQEDRRYEQYF. CDR3 DNA: TGCGCCAGCAGCCAAGAGGACAGGAGATACGAGCAGTACTTC.

V usage is TRBV27 and J usage is TRBJ1-4; 7 bases fit TRBD1. V lost 10 bases and J lost 3; bases outside the gene matches: 8. CDR3 size: 14 residues. Germline V lookup: CDR1 MNHEY, CDR2 SMNVEV (reference sequence). CDR3 loop: CATGRQGPNEKLFF. CDR3 in DNA: TGTGCCACCGGACGACAGGGTCCTAATGAAAAACTGTTTTTT.